Each of the 5 T cell receptor beta chains below was sequenced from the same sample in a study of identifying expanded T cells in peripheral blood. Clones were read by immunoSEQ multiplex PCR, and TCRdb kept only the in-frame ones, dropping some. The sample lists about 76,000 clones, approximately 84% occurring once. The specimen was blood. These receptor sequences come from a person aged 18-69 years in good health.

The gene calls are TRBV7-9 and TRBJ2-7, with 7 positions matching TRBD2. The CDR3 runs to 14 residues. The J segment lost 6 bases and the V segment lost 6 bases, leaving 11 bases of the junction unmatched. Germline lookup yields CDR1 SEHNR and CDR2 FQNEAQ (reference sequence). The CDR3 bases are TGTGCCAGCAGTTCCCCGGGAAGCGGGGTCGAGCAGTACTTC. This encodes CASSSPGSGVEQYF. The variable domain in full, completed from reference TRBV7-9 and TRBJ2-7, reads DTGVSQNPRHKITKRGQNVTFRCDPISEHNRLYWYRQTLGQGPEFLTYFQNEAQLEKSRLLSDRFSAERPKGSFSTLEIQRTEQGDSAMYLCASSSPGSGVEQYFGPGTRLTVT.

The chain is built from TRBV19 and TRBJ2-7, with 7 bases lining up with TRBD1. Germline-derived CDR1 and CDR2 are LNHDA and SQIVND (reference sequence). This CDR3 has 13 residues. V shed 4 bases, J shed 3 bases, and the junction held 3 bases outside the gene matches. In DNA form, the CDR3 reads TGTGCCAGTAGTAGACAGGGTAACTACGAGCAGTACTTC. Amino acid sequence: CASSRQGNYEQYF.

This clone was found a few times. The genes are TRBV2 and TRBJ1-4, with D perhaps matching TRBD1 (6 bases). CDR3 length: 12 residues. Germline assignment: CDR1 SNHLY and CDR2 FYNNEI. V was trimmed by 6 bases and J by 12 bases, leaving 14 bases between them. This CDR3 reads CASRTGYGELFF. DNA of the CDR3: TGTGCCAGCAGGACAGGTTACGGGGAACTGTTTTTT.

The gene calls are TRBV6-5 and TRBJ1-4; D is perhaps TRBD1 (6 bases). The germline V and J ends were trimmed by 8 bases and 8 bases, with 21 bases remaining between them. The germline CDR1 and CDR2 sequences are MNHEY and SVGAGI. The CDR3 is 15 residues long. The CDR3 region is CASGGSLTNVEKLFF. The CDR3 DNA reads as TGTGCCAGCGGGGGCAGCCTGACTAATGTGGAAAAACTGTTTTTT.

This chain uses TRBV29-1 with TRBJ1-5; TRBD1 matches at 7 bases. Germline V gene lookup returns CDR1 SQVTM and CDR2 ANQGSEA. There are 14 residues in the CDR3. V gave up 4 bases and J gave up 5 bases; unmatched junction bases: 8. The DNA for the CDR3 is TGCAGCGTTGCGTGGGCAGGGGGGGATCAGCCCCAGCATTTT. Amino acids: CSVAWAGGDQPQHF.